Listed below are T cell receptor beta chains from one sample, sequenced in a study of a mutant IDH1 vaccine in newly diagnosed glioma. Measured with immunoSEQ multiplex PCR; TCRdb has only the in-frame clones, and not every one. The table includes 40,000 to 45,000 clones, around four fifths detected once. What these receptors recognize is not known. The sequencing here drew on PBMCs, taken from a glioma patient whose treatment included an IDH1 peptide vaccine. The receptor set was obtained from a man between 45 and 60 years old with glioma. Each CDR3 is given with its conserved first and last residue. D genes are given only for firm matches. Size values are once, few and many counts, or a class for expanded clones, and some rows have none.

clone size,V gene,D gene,J gene,CDR3 DNA,CDR3 protein
few,TRBV7-2,TRBD1,TRBJ2-7,TGTGCCAGCAGCCCGGGACAGGGGACCTACGAGCAGTACTTC,CASSPGQGTYEQYF
NA,TRBV6-1,NA,TRBJ2-3,TGTGCCAGCTCGAGCTGGGCAGATACGCAGTATTTT,CASSSWADTQYF
few,TRBV6-1,NA,TRBJ2-7,TGTGCCAGCAATGCCGCCACTACCGACGAGCAGTACTTC,CASNAATTDEQYF
NA,TRBV9,NA,TRBJ2-2,TGTGCCAGCAGCCTCGCCGAGGGGGGGATCGGGGAGCTGTTTTTT,CASSLAEGGIGELFF
NA,TRBV9,NA,TRBJ2-6,TGTGCCAGCAGCGTAGGGATAATGGGGGCCAACGTCCTGACTTTC,CASSVGIMGANVLTF
NA,TRBV30,NA,TRBJ2-7,TGTGCCTGGCAGAGCCCAAGTTCCTACGAGCAGTACTTC,CAWQSPSSYEQYF
few,TRBV30,NA,TRBJ2-7,TGTGCCTGGAGTGTCACACAGGGTTCGTACGAGCAGTACTTC,CAWSVTQGSYEQYF
NA,TRBV5-1,NA,TRBJ2-2,TGCGCCAGCAGCTTGGGCGGGACTGATAACACCGGGGAGCTGTTTTTT,CASSLGGTDNTGELFF
NA,TRBV19,NA,TRBJ2-7,TGTGCCAGTAGCTCCACCGAGACTTCCTCCTACGAGCAGTACTTC,CASSSTETSSYEQYF
NA,TRBV18,NA,TRBJ2-2,TGTGCCAGCTCACTAACCAGGGGTAGTGGCACCGGGGAGCTGTTTTTT,CASSLTRGSGTGELFF
NA,TRBV30,NA,TRBJ1-1,TGTGCCTGGAGCGCAGAGGCCACTGAAGCTTTCTTT,CAWSAEATEAFF
NA,TRBV4-1,TRBD2,TRBJ2-3,TGCGCCAGCAGCCAAGAGGGAGGACTAGAAGTCGGAGATACGCAGTATTTT,CASSQEGGLEVGDTQYF
few,TRBV5-4,NA,TRBJ1-2,TGTGCCAGCACCCTCGACCGTAACTATGGCTACACCTTC,CASTLDRNYGYTF
once,TRBV4-1,NA,TRBJ1-2,TGCGCCAGCAGCCCTTACCAGGGCAACTATGGCTACACCTTC,CASSPYQGNYGYTF
NA,TRBV5-4,NA,TRBJ1-1,TGTGCCAGCAGCTCTAGGCGGGGGCCACAAAGTATGGCTGAAGCTTTCTTT,CASSSRRGPQSMAEAFF
few,TRBV7-2,TRBD1,TRBJ2-1,TGTGCCAGCAGCTTGGTGACAGGGTCCTTCAATGAGCAGTTCTTC,CASSLVTGSFNEQFF
NA,TRBV19,NA,TRBJ1-5,TGTGCCAGTAGGGCAGCCTTTTCTAGCAATCAGCCCCAGCATTTT,CASRAAFSSNQPQHF
few,TRBV5-4,TRBD2,TRBJ2-1,TGTGCCGGTACTAGCGGTTACAATGAGCAGTTCTTC,CAGTSGYNEQFF
NA,TRBV21-1,NA,TRBJ2-1,TGTGCCAGCAACGCAACTAGCGGGGGCGGGGATGAGCAGTTCTTC,CASNATSGGGDEQFF
NA,TRBV27,NA,TRBJ2-2,TGTGCCAGCAGTTTTCAGATGAACACCGGGGAGCTGTTTTTT,CASSFQMNTGELFF
few,TRBV7-3,TRBD1,TRBJ1-1,TGTGCCAGCAGCTCACAGGGGGAAACTGAAGCTTTCTTT,CASSSQGETEAFF
once,TRBV30,TRBD1,TRBJ2-7,TGTGCCTGGAGAGCTACAGGGGGCTCCTACGAGCAGTACTTC,CAWRATGGSYEQYF
NA,TRBV6-6,NA,TRBJ1-1,TGTGCCAGCAGTTACAGGGCTGAAGCTTTCTTT,CASSYRAEAFF
NA,TRBV25-1,TRBD1,TRBJ2-2,TGTGCCAGCAGTGAATACCGGGACAGGGGTACCGGGGAGCTGTTTTTT,CASSEYRDRGTGELFF
NA,TRBV11-2,NA,TRBJ1-2,TGTGCCAGCAGCTTAGATCACAGGGATGGCTACACCTTC,CASSLDHRDGYTF
NA,TRBV10-3,TRBD1,TRBJ1-5,TGTGCCACCGGGGGACAGGGGCTTGGTAACAATCAGCCCCAGCATTTT,CATGGQGLGNNQPQHF
NA,TRBV2,NA,TRBJ2-7,TGTGCCAGCAGTGGGGGGTCCCTCTCTTACGAGCAGTACTTC,CASSGGSLSYEQYF
few,TRBV7-9,NA,TRBJ2-5,TGTGCCAGCAGCTTAAGGGAAGAGACCCAGTACTTC,CASSLREETQYF
NA,TRBV30,NA,TRBJ2-3,TGTGCCTGGATTCAGGATCTCCAGGGGGATACGCAGTATTTT,CAWIQDLQGDTQYF
NA,TRBV18,NA,TRBJ1-1,TGTGCCAGCTCACCAGGCACGACGTACACTGAAGCTTTCTTT,CASSPGTTYTEAFF
NA,TRBV29-1,NA,TRBJ2-2,TGCAGCGCCTGGGGTTACACCGGGGAGCTGTTTTTT,CSAWGYTGELFF